This TCR beta chain is from a study of T cell changes during pregnancy in multiple sclerosis. The repertoire was sequenced with immunoSEQ multiplex PCR; TCRdb's copy has only in-frame clones and lacks some. Among approximately 59,000 clones listed, 90% to 95% were seen once. This CDR3 comprises 13 residues. The germline V gene encodes CDR1 SGHDT and CDR2 YYEEEE. Trimming took 1 base from V and 2 from J, leaving 6 bases between them. The chain has TRBV5-6 and TRBJ2-5; D might be TRBD2 (6 bases). The sample here was peripheral blood, taken in the third trimester of pregnancy. The receptor was isolated from a female donor in good health, enrolled as a control in a pregnancy study. This CDR3 is CASSLRGQETQYF. CDR3 coding DNA: TGTGCCAGCAGCTTGCGGGGGCAAGAGACCCAGTACTTC.